The TCR beta chain under discussion was sequenced for a study of beta chain features in type 1 diabetes. Study-level results: In every one of the four CD4+ subsets, TCRB CDR3s were moderately but significantly shorter in Type 1 diabetes patients.

There are 13 residues in the CDR3. Between the trimmed V and J ends, which lost 3 bases and 4 bases, there was a span of 9 bases. The V gene's germline CDR1 is LNHDA and CDR2 SQIVND (reference sequence). Sequenced material consisted of expressed TCRB transcripts (all of the isolated RNA was reverse transcribed). The data were produced by immunoSEQ multiplex PCR, yet TCRdb's version contains in-frame clones alone and is incomplete. Found here are over 90,000 clones, around 30% of them singletons; the top ten hold 0.53%. Of note for this clone: Its antigen is still unknown.

This chain uses TRBV19 with TRBJ1-1; perhaps TRBD1 as D (5 bases). The receptor was isolated from a woman under 30 with type 1 diabetes. The specimen was central memory CD4+ T cells from blood. The CDR3 bases are TGTGCCAGTAGTATGGGGGAGGGCACTGAAGCTTTCTTT. Encoded protein: CASSMGEGTEAFF.